This T cell receptor beta chain came from a study of molecular identifiers for immune sequencing clone quantification. Within the sample, this clonotype is medium-sized. A single record per CDR3 protein comes from TCRdb applying MiXCR to the PCR reads. Counted here are fewer than 9,000 distinct CDR3 sequences, roughly a third occurring once; the ten biggest clones make up roughly 5.4%. Trimming took 3 bases from V and 9 from J, leaving 18 bases between them. CDR1 is SQVTM and CDR2 is ANQGSEA in the germline V gene. The CDR3 consists of 14 residues. The origin of this receptor is a human donor in good health. Some libraries in this study had Jurkat cell RNA spiked in. What was sequenced was naive CD8+ T cells from blood, with Jurkat cell RNA spiked in. The subset here: FACS-sorted CD8+CD4-CCR7+CD45RA+ naive T cells. This chain uses TRBV29-1 with TRBJ2-1; D is uncertain. CDR3 nucleotides: TGCAGCGTTGATTTTCCACTTTCGGTAGGTGAGCAGTTCTTC. It codes for CSVDFPLSVGEQFF.